The 10 T cell receptor beta chains reported below all come from one sample, sequenced in a study of T-cell memory formation after mild COVID-19. Each CDR3 protein gets one entry after TCRdb re-called the 5' RACE reads with MiXCR. Here the sample spans roughly 350,000 distinct CDR3 sequences, approximately 14% being singletons. The specimen was PBMCs or a T cell subset sorted from them (not recorded which). The receptors here all came from a man between 18 and 35 years old who had mild COVID-19 (a few samples of this study predate the infection). Cell type and time point are not known.

This clonotype was counted a few times. This sequence joins TRBV11-2 and TRBJ2-2; the match to TRBD1 covers 9 bases. Germline CDR1 reads SGHAT; CDR2 reads FQNNGV. The CDR3 runs to 14 residues. The J segment lost 7 bases and the V segment lost 6 bases, leaving 6 bases of the junction unmatched. The DNA for the CDR3 is TGTGCCAGCAGTACCGGGACAGGGCGCGGGGAGCTGTTTTTT. Translated, it gives CASSTGTGRGELFF.

The chain couples TRBV5-1 to TRBJ1-1, with 9 bases that match TRBD1. Germline-derived CDR1 and CDR2 are SGHRS and YFSETQ. V lost 5 bases to trimming and J lost 11 bases; unmatched junction nucleotides: 7. This CDR3 is built from 12 residues. The CDR3 region is CASRTDRGRAFF. For the CDR3, the DNA is TGCGCCAGCAGGACGGACAGGGGACGGGCTTTCTTT.

The chain couples TRBV4-1 to TRBJ1-1, with TRBD1 as a possible D gene (6 bases). Trimming pared 6 bases from V and 5 bases from J, leaving 19 bases between. The germline CDR1 and CDR2 sequences are MGHRA and YSYEKL. The CDR3 covers 15 residues. CDR3 coding DNA: TGCGCCAGCAGTCCCCGGCGGGGGGCGGTGACTGAAGCTTTCTTT. Encoded protein: CASSPRRGAVTEAFF.

This rearrangement joins TRBV19 to TRBJ1-1; D ambiguous. The V gene lost 4 bases and the J gene lost 8 bases, with 11 bases spanning the gap. Germline V gives CDR1 LNHDA, CDR2 SQIVND (reference sequence). There are 12 residues in the CDR3. The DNA of the CDR3 is TGTGCCAGTAGTAATACAGCGGTGGAAGCTTTCTTT. Encoded protein: CASSNTAVEAFF.

The table lists this clonotype with a few counts. This chain joins TRBV4-1 and TRBJ2-1; 8 nucleotides match TRBD2. The trim removed 3 bases at V and 8 bases at J, leaving 15 bases unmatched. The germline V gene encodes CDR1 MGHRA and CDR2 YSYEKL. The CDR3 runs to 17 residues. The CDR3 DNA sequence: TGCGCCAGCAGCCATATGCAGACGGGGGGGCTTTCCCATGAGCAGTTCTTC. As protein: CASSHMQTGGLSHEQFF.

In this sample, this clonotype turned up a few times. This chain joins TRBV7-2 and TRBJ2-3, with TRBD1 matching over 8 bases. Germline V gene data show CDR1 as SGHTA and CDR2 as FQGNSA. There are 16 residues in the CDR3. V was pared by 5 bases and J by 4 bases, with 11 bases of the junction left unmatched. The CDR3 spells CASSGPRGRVSDTQYF. The CDR3, as DNA: TGTGCCAGCAGCGGCCCCAGGGGGCGCGTCTCAGATACGCAGTATTTT.

This clonotype was recorded many times. The chain combines TRBV5-1 with TRBJ1-2; D unclear. V was shortened by 0 bases and J by 1 base, with 7 bases between the two germline ends. The V gene's germline CDR1 is SGHRS and CDR2 YFSETQ. The CDR3 loop spans 14 amino acids. This CDR3 is CASSLGQFNYGYTF. The CDR3 coding sequence is TGCGCCAGCAGCTTGGGTCAGTTTAACTATGGCTACACCTTC.

The chain uses TRBV6-2 or TRBV6-3 and TRBJ2-7; 7 bases are shared with TRBD1. V lost 11 bases, J lost 0 bases, and 7 bases stayed unmatched. This CDR3 region has 13 residues. Per the germline V gene, CDR1 is MNHEY and CDR2 is SVGEGT. The CDR3 here is CAGRQGFSYEQYF. The CDR3, as DNA: TGTGCCGGAAGACAGGGCTTCTCCTACGAGCAGTACTTC.

The rearrangement uses TRBV12-3 or TRBV12-4 and TRBJ2-7, with D uncertain. The CDR3 contains 12 residues. Between the trimmed V and J ends, which lost 3 bases and 3 bases, there was a span of 6 bases. Here the CDR3 DNA reads TGTGCCAGCAGTTTCGGCCGCTACGAGCAGTACTTC. The encoded protein is CASSFGRYEQYF.

The sample holds a few counts of this clonotype. This chain links TRBV7-2 with TRBJ2-1; D is uncertain. CDR3 size: 13 residues. Germline CDR1 is SGHTA and CDR2 is FQGNSA. Trimming removed 5 bases at V and 9 bases at J, with 14 bases between. CDR3 region: CASSPGVRPEQFF. CDR3 coding DNA: TGTGCCAGCAGCCCCGGCGTAAGGCCTGAGCAGTTCTTC.